This TCR beta chain was obtained from a study of post-analysis software for immune sequencing data (dated by TCRdb to between 2015 and 2017). At the level of the whole study: Recorded disease courses included relapsing-remitting, secondary progressive and progressive-relapsing multiple sclerosis, with some patients lacking subtype annotation. The patient repertoires were compared against fewer than twelve previously published healthy control repertoires obtained from donors aged roughly 6 to 25 years. A subset of samples was prepared in parallel using single-end sample barcoding, then pooled and co-amplified after Illumina adapter ligation.

This clonotype turned up a few times. This clone's antigen is unknown. One base away there is no much larger clone; base qualities are not given. Libraries were constructed by PCR. Sequencing instrument: Illumina HiSeq 2500. To reduce PCR and sequencing biases, unique molecular identifiers were incorporated into the TCR beta cDNA libraries. Approximately 500,000 cDNA molecules were obtained per 1 to 10 million input T cells, so each molecule approximated one T cell. The patient libraries were prepared and sequenced with the same protocol used for the earlier healthy control dataset. Within a given batch, samples were prepared together, multiplexed and sequenced on the same HiSeq lane. The study's processing was this. MIGEC was used to process the raw barcoded reads, and molecular identifier groups with only a single read were discarded before consensus assembly and CDR3 extraction. Clonotype tables were post-analysed with VDJtools, and diversity was normalized by down-sampling all datasets to the smallest sample size. In repertoire overlap clustering, CDR3 amino acid sequences, but not nucleotide sequences, were matched to correct batch-related cross-sample contamination. TCRdb cleaned the public reads at Q25 with fastp, built clones with MiXCR and kept in-frame beta chains. Each CDR3 protein gets just one entry, which takes the most common genes and DNA from the rows behind it. The V and J calls come from TCRdb's annotation, not from the publication. This sample is represented by about 770,000 distinct CDR3 sequences; around 42% of them were singletons. The top ten clones comprise roughly 4.5% of the sample.

TCR beta repertoires were profiled from peripheral blood of more than ten young patients with multiple sclerosis to demonstrate the VDJtools post-analysis software. The multiple sclerosis patients were children and adolescents ranging in age from about 6 to 17 years. Study-level results and caveats: Patients showed significantly higher frequencies than controls for five TRBV segments, among them TRBV5-6, TRBV5-1 and TRBV20-1. Multiple sclerosis patients had significantly lower normalized Chao1 diversity than controls, a result that suggests substantial peripheral T-cell clonal expansion. When samples were clustered directly using the F measure, samples prepared in the same batch co-clustered strongly, which prompted a batch-effect correction. The control group was slightly older than the multiple sclerosis patient group.

The germline V gene specifies MNHEY as CDR1 and SVGEGT as CDR2. The cysteine opens and the phenylalanine closes a CDR3 of 16 amino acids. Only CDR3 DNA is held: 48 bases, read in frame from base 1. V loses 3 bases of germline sequence and J loses 0 bases, and the interval between the two ends is 13 bases. This clonotype originated in a girl under 18 with multiple sclerosis. Source material: blood. The sequence links TRBV6-2 or TRBV6-3 to TRBJ2-3, with a weak D call of TRBD2 (6 bases match). The nucleotide sequence reads TGTGCCAGCAGTTATTGGCTAGCGCCTAGCACAGATACGCAGTATTTT. This translates into CASSYWLAPSTDTQYF.